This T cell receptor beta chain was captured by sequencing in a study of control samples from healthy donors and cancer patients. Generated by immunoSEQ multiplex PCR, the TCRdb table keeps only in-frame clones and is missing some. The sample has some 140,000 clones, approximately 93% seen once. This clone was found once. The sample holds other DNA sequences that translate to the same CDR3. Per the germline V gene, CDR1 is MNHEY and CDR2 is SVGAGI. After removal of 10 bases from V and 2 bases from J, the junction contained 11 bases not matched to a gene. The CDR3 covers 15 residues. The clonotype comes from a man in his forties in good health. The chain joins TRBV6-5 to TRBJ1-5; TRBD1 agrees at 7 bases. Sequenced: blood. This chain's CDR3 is CATRGAGGGNQPQHF. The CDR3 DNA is TGTGCCACCAGGGGGGCGGGGGGGGGCAATCAGCCCCAGCATTTT.